The text below deals with one T cell receptor beta chain. Its antigen is undetermined. Donors, without exception, were Caucasian adults residing in Nashville, Tennessee. Genomic DNA from each subset was divided evenly over several immunoSEQ plates. The table came from immunoSEQ multiplex PCR; TCRdb's copy has only in-frame clones and leaves some out. Of 2 million to 2.5 million clones listed, 85% to 95% are singletons. These data originate in a study of shared clonotypes between healthy human individuals. Study-level findings and limits: Measured sharing among donors was expected to vary with sequencing depth.

The CDR3 totals 15 residues. The germline gives CDR1 SGHRS, CDR2 YFSETQ. V dropped 4 bases and J dropped 5 bases, with 16 bases sitting between them. The receptor was isolated from a man aged 18 to 30 in good health. Some clones in this sample may be carry-over from other donors' samples. The sample taken for sequencing was naive CD4+ T cells from PBMCs. This sample's subset: CD45RA+ positively selected. This chain connects TRBV5-1 to TRBJ1-3, with a possible D match to TRBD1 (6 bases). CDR3 loop: CASSEQQGPRNTIYF. The CDR3 region has the DNA TGCGCCAGCAGCGAACAACAGGGTCCGAGAAACACCATATATTTT.